This record covers a single TCR beta chain. Its antigen is still unknown. The V gene's germline CDR1 is SGHDT and CDR2 YYEEEE. The CDR3 has 14 residues. Vbeta (60) and Jbeta (13) primers were used in the PCR. Sequenced by immunoSEQ multiplex PCR; TCRdb stores in-frame clones only, minus some. The sample carries about 140,000 clones, roughly four fifths recorded once. The source of the sample is a study of cytomegalovirus exposure and HLA in healthy donors. Findings of the study overall: As immune exposure information, only CMV serostatus was available.

This TCR derives from a man between 35 and 55 years old in good health and CMV-seropositive. Sequences were obtained from PBMCs. The J gene is TRBJ2-5, the V gene TRBV5-6, with TRBD1 matching 7 bases. The J call may be in error: the DNA end matches TRBJ2-7 better. The CDR3 loop reads CASSVGTVGYEQYF. DNA for the CDR3: TGTGCCAGCAGCGTCGGGACAGTGGGGTACGAGCAGTACTTC.